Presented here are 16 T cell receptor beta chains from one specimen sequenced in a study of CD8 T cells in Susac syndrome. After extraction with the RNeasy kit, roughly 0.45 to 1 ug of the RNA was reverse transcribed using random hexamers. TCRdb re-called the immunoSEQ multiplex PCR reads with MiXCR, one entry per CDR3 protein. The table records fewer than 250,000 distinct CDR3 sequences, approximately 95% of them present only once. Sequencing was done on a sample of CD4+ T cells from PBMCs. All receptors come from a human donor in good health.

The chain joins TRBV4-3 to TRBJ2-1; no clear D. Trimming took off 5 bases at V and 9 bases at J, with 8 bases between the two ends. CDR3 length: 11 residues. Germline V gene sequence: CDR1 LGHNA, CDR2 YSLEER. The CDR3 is CASSLGFEQFF. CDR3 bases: TGCGCCAGCAGCTTAGGTTTTGAGCAGTTCTTC.

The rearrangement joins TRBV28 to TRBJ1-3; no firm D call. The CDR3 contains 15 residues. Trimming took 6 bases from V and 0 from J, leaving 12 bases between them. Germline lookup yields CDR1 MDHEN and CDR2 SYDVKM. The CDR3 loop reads CASRQQGGSGNTIYF. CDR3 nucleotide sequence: TGTGCCAGCAGGCAACAAGGCGGCTCTGGAAACACCATATATTTT.

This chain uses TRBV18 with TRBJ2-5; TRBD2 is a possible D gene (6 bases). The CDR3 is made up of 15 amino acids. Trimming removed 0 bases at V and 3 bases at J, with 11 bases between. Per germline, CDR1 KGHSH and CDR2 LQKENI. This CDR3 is CASSPPRTTKETQYF. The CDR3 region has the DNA TGTGCCAGCTCACCACCCCGGACTACCAAAGAGACCCAGTACTTC.

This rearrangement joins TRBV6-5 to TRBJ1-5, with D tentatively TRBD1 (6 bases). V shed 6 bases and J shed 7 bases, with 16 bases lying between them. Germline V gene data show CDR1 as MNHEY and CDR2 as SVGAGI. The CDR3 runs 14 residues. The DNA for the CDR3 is TGTGCCAGCAGCTCGGGGGGGGCTCGGCAGCCCCAGCATTTT. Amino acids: CASSSGGARQPQHF.

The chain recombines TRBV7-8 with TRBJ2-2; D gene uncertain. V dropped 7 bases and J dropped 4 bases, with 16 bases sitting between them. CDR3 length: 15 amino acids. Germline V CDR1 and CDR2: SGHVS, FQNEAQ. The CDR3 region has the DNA TGTGCCAGCACCACTATCCGAGCCGGCACCGGGGAGCTGTTTTTT. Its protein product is CASTTIRAGTGELFF.

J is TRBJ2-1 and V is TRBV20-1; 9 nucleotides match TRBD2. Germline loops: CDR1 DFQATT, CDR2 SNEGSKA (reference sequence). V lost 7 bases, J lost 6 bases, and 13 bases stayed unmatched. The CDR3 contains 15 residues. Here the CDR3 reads CSVQRGGGASNEQFF. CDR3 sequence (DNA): TGCAGTGTCCAGAGGGGCGGGGGGGCGAGCAATGAGCAGTTCTTC.

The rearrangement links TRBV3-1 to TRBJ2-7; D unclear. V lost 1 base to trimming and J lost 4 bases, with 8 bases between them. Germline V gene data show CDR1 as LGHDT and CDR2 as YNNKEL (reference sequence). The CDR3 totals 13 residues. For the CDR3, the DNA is TGTGCCAGCAGCCAAGTGTCGGGTTACGAGCAGTACTTC. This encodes CASSQVSGYEQYF.

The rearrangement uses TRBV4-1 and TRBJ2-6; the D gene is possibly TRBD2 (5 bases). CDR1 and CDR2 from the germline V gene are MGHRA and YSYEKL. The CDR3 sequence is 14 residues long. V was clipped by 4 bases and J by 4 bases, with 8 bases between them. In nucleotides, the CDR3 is TGCGCCAGCAGCCGAGAGCGGGGGGCCAACGTCCTGACTTTC. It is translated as CASSRERGANVLTF.

Written as DNA, the CDR3 is TGTGCCAGCAGTATGAAGAGGGGACAAGAGACCCAGTACTTC. Amino acid sequence: CASSMKRGQETQYF. This chain uses TRBV6-6 with TRBJ2-5, with D perhaps matching TRBD1 or TRBD2 (5 bases each). Germline V gene data show CDR1 as MNHNY and CDR2 as SVGAGI (reference sequence). The CDR3 extends over 14 amino acids. V lost 5 bases and J lost 2, with 12 bases in between.

The CDR3 sequence is CASSEWGTGDEKLFF. CDR3 bases: TGTGCCAGCAGTGAATGGGGGACAGGGGATGAAAAACTGTTTTTT. The V call is TRBV25-1, the J call TRBJ1-4, with 10 bases aligning to TRBD1. Trimming took 1 base from V and 6 from J; bases not matched to a gene: 2. This CDR3 region has 15 residues. Germline V gene sequence: CDR1 MGHDK, CDR2 SYGVNS.

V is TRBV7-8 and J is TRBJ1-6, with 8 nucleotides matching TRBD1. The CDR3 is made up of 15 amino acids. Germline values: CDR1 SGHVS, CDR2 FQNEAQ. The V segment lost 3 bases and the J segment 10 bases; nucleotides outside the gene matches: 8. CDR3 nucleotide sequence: TGTGCCAGCAGCTTCAATGCAGGGGGCGCGTCACCCCTCCACTTT. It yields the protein CASSFNAGGASPLHF.

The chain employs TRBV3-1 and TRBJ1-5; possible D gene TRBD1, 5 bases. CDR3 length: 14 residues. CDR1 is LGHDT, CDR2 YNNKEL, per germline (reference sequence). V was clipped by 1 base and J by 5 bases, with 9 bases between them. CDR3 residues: CASSQVGGDQPQHF. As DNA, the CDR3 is TGTGCCAGCAGCCAAGTGGGGGGGGATCAGCCCCAGCATTTT.

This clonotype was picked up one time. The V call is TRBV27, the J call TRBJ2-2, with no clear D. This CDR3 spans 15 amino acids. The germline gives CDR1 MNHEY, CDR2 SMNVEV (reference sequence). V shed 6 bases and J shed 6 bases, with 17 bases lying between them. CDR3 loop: CASRPRAISSGELFF. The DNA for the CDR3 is TGTGCCAGCAGGCCCCGGGCCATCTCATCCGGGGAGCTGTTTTTT.

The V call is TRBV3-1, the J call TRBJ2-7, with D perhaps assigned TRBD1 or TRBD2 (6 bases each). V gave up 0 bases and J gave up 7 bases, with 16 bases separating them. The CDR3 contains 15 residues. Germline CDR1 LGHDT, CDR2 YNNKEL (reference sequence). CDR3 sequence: CASSQDSLGGREQYF. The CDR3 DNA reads TGTGCCAGCAGCCAAGATTCCCTGGGGGGCAGGGAGCAGTACTTC.

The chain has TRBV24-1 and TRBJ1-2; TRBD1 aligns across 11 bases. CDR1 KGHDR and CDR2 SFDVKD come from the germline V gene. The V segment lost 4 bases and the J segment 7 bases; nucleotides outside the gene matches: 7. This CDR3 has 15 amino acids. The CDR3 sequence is CATSDRTGGASGYTF. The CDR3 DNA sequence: TGTGCCACCAGTGACCGGACAGGGGGCGCGTCTGGCTACACCTTC.

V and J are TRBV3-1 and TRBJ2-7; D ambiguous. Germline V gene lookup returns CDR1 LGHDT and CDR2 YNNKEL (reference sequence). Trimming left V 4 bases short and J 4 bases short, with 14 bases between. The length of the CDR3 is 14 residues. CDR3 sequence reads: CASSLRTDPYEQYF. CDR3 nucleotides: TGTGCCAGCAGCCTTCGGACCGACCCTTACGAGCAGTACTTC.